Included here is one T cell receptor beta chain sequence, with context. In germline, CDR1 is SGHRS, CDR2 YFSETQ. V was pared by 2 bases and J by 8 bases, with 14 bases between. This CDR3 is built from 14 residues. This specimen belongs to a study of shared clonotypes between healthy human individuals. Assay: immunoSEQ multiplex PCR; the TCRdb copy retains only in-frame clones and omits some. The table has about half a million clones, more than 65% seen once. The chain joins TRBV5-1 to TRBJ2-4; possible D gene TRBD1, 5 bases. The sequence came from a woman aged 40 to 50 in good health. Some clones in this sample may be carry-over from other donors' samples. Sequencing was carried out using PBMCs. The CDR3 DNA follows: TGCGCCAGCAGCTTTAGGCAGCAAGGGGACATTCAGTACTTC. Translating it yields CASSFRQQGDIQYF.